This TCR beta chain was captured in a study of blood T cells in healthy people across ages. General study points: Higher naive T cell percentage went strongly together with higher TCR beta diversity.

Next came a second PCR, run for roughly 6 to 11 cycles, which used a sample-barcoded 5' primer along with a J-beta primer mix. TCRdb reprocessed the 5' RACE reads with MiXCR, giving one entry per CDR3 protein. The table shows about 1,800,000 distinct CDR3 sequences, with approximately 30% occurring only once. In the case of this clonotype: What it recognizes is unknown.

The germline CDR1 and CDR2 sequences are SGHTA and FQGNSA. The CDR3 is 13 residues long. Trimming cost V 4 bases and J 4 bases, with 10 bases left between them. This rearrangement joins TRBV7-2 to TRBJ2-5; D uncertain. The sequenced sample was blood. The receptor was derived from a woman between 25 and 40 years old in good health. The CDR3 loop is CASSSDQGETQYF. The DNA of the CDR3 is TGTGCCAGCAGCTCGGACCAAGGAGAGACCCAGTACTTC.